A selection of T cell receptor beta chains follows, all from one sample in a study of T cell responses to AZD1222 COVID-19 vaccine. TCRdb keeps only in-frame clones here, not all; method: immunoSEQ multiplex PCR. This sample has about 270,000 clones, with almost 95% found just once. The sequences come from peripheral blood, collected 28 days after the second AZD1222 dose. The receptors derive from an adult who received the AZD1222 COVID-19 vaccine. Each CDR3 is given with its conserved first and last residue. A D gene is named only where the DNA matches it firmly. Not all rows give a size; the values are once, few, many and, for expanded clones, a class.

size,D,V,J,CDR3,DNA
.,TRBD1,TRBV5-1,TRBJ1-4,CASSRGQTSTNEKLFF,TGCGCCAGCAGCCGGGGACAGACCTCAACTAATGAAAAACTGTTTTTT
.,TRBD1,TRBV6-5,TRBJ1-6,CASKRTGVENF,TGTGCCAGCAAGCGGACAGGTGTTGAGAACTTT
.,.,TRBV6-5,TRBJ1-4,CASSSSWEKLFF,TGTGCCAGCAGTTCCAGCTGGGAAAAACTGTTTTTT
few,.,TRBV28,TRBJ1-2,CASQENNYGYTF,TGTGCCAGCCAGGAAAATAACTATGGCTACACCTTC
.,.,TRBV6-2/TRBV6-3,TRBJ1-2,CASSGQENYGYTF,TGTGCCAGCAGCGGTCAGGAAAACTATGGCTACACCTTC
.,TRBD1,TRBV5-5,TRBJ2-2,CASSWDRVTGELFF,TGTGCCAGCAGCTGGGACAGGGTAACCGGGGAGCTGTTTTTT
.,.,TRBV21-1,TRBJ2-7,CASSDLNKGQTSYEQYF,TGTGCCAGCAGCGACTTAAATAAGGGGCAGACTTCCTACGAGCAGTACTTC
.,TRBD1,TRBV9,TRBJ2-1,CASSATGDSYNEQFF,TGTGCCAGCAGCGCGACAGGGGACTCCTACAATGAGCAGTTCTTC
.,.,TRBV12-3/TRBV12-4,TRBJ2-5,CASSLGETQYF,TGTGCCAGCAGTTTAGGGGAGACCCAGTACTTC
.,.,TRBV7-9,TRBJ1-1,CASSRDEGRRGAFF,TGTGCCAGCAGTAGGGACGAGGGCCGGCGAGGAGCTTTCTTT
.,.,TRBV4-2,TRBJ1-1,CASSQGVGRTEAFF,TGTGCCAGCAGCCAAGGCGTGGGCAGAACTGAAGCTTTCTTT
.,.,TRBV19,TRBJ1-5,CASSGRGPKNQPQHF,TGTGCCAGTAGTGGCAGGGGTCCTAAGAATCAGCCCCAGCATTTT
once,.,TRBV21-1,TRBJ2-7,CASSRAKARDFSSYEQYF,TGTGCCAGCAGCAGGGCTAAGGCCAGGGACTTTAGCTCCTACGAGCAGTACTTC
.,.,TRBV5-4,TRBJ1-5,CASSLGQTDQPQHF,TGTGCCAGCAGCCTCGGACAGACCGATCAGCCCCAGCATTTT
.,TRBD2,TRBV4-1,TRBJ2-5,CASSMTSGETQYF,TGCGCCAGCAGCATGACTAGCGGGGAGACCCAGTACTTC